Below are 21 T cell receptor beta chains sequenced from a single sample in a study of cytomegalovirus exposure and HLA in healthy donors (dated by TCRdb to between 2016 and 2019). The method behind the library was the immunoSEQ multiplex PCR assay. A mixture of 60 forward primers for TCR Vbeta segments and 13 reverse primers for TCR Jbeta segments was used in the multiplex PCR. TCRdb retrieved this table from immuneACCESS and kept in-frame rearrangements only. Not all clones are present; in checked studies, unresolved V genes account for under half, and no reason is known for the remainder. This sample's table has entries for over 100,000 clones. 3.7% of the sample belongs to the ten largest clones. The material sequenced was PBMCs. These receptors were collected from a young man in good health and CMV-seronegative.

The J gene is TRBJ2-5, the V gene TRBV28; 10 bases agree with TRBD2. Per germline, CDR1 MDHEN and CDR2 SYDVKM. The CDR3 is 15 amino acids. V dropped 4 bases and J dropped 2; count of bases not matched to a gene: 4. CDR3 DNA sequence: TGTGCCAGCAGTTCCGTTAGCGGGGGGCAAGAGACCCAGTACTTC. Residues: CASSSVSGGQETQYF.

V is TRBV7-2 and J is TRBJ1-2; D unresolved. CDR3 length: 14 amino acids. Germline V gene sequence: CDR1 SGHTA, CDR2 FQGNSA. V was shortened by 0 bases and J by 2 bases, with 7 bases between the two germline ends. CDR3: CASSLASENYGYTF. CDR3 sequence (DNA): TGTGCCAGCAGCTTAGCGAGCGAGAACTATGGCTACACCTTC.

The chain joins TRBV30 to TRBJ2-5; 7 bases map to TRBD2. This CDR3 is 13 amino acids long. Germline lookup yields CDR1 GTSNPN and CDR2 SVGIG (reference sequence). The trim removed 3 bases at V and 5 bases at J, leaving 6 bases unmatched. In DNA form, the CDR3 reads TGTGCCTGGAGCCCCAGGGAGGGGGAGACCCAGTACTTC. Encoded protein: CAWSPREGETQYF.

The J gene is TRBJ2-1, the V gene TRBV4-1; 9 nucleotides match TRBD1. The CDR3 runs 16 residues. The V gene's germline CDR1 is MGHRA and CDR2 YSYEKL. The J segment lost 4 bases and the V segment lost 1 base, leaving 5 bases of the junction unmatched. CDR3 DNA: TGCGCCAGCAGCCAAGTTACCGGGACAGGGTACAATGAGCAGTTCTTC. Its translation is CASSQVTGTGYNEQFF.

The V gene is TRBV7-6, the J gene TRBJ1-3; 9 positions agree with TRBD1. CDR1 is SGHVS, CDR2 FNYEAQ, per germline. This CDR3 spans 15 amino acids. V lost 5 bases, J lost 1 base, and 3 bases stayed unmatched. The CDR3 sequence is CASSTQGASGNTIYF. CDR3 coding DNA: TGTGCCAGCAGCACACAGGGGGCGTCTGGAAACACCATATATTTT.

V usage is TRBV5-1 and J usage is TRBJ2-5; 8 bases align to TRBD1. The J call may be in error: the DNA end matches TRBJ2-7 better. CDR3 length: 15 amino acids. CDR1 and CDR2 from the germline V gene are SGHRS and YFSETQ. This CDR3 is CASSPGQGSDYEQYF. The CDR3 DNA follows: TGCGCCAGCAGCCCAGGACAGGGCAGCGACTACGAGCAGTACTTC.

The chain links TRBV21-1 to TRBJ2-7; the DNA was not used to check the table's D call, TRBD2. TRBV21-1 is a pseudogene segment. This CDR3 has 12 residues. This chain's CDR3 is CASSNRRYEQYF. The CDR3 coding sequence is TGTGCCAGCAGCAACCGGCGGTACGAGCAGTACTTC.

The V gene is TRBV27, the J gene TRBJ2-2; TRBD2 might be the D (6 bases). Looked up from germline, CDR1 is MNHEY and CDR2 is SMNVEV (reference sequence). V was clipped by 5 bases and J by 9 bases, with 28 bases between them. This CDR3 spans 18 amino acids. CDR3 DNA sequence: TGTGCCAGCAGTGTAACGCTAGCGTCTGCGGGTTTAACGTGGGAGCTGTTTTTT. Its translation is CASSVTLASAGLTWELFF.

The chain carries TRBV27 and TRBJ2-7, with 8 bases matching TRBD2. Germline trimming cut 2 bases from V and 4 bases from J; bases unmatched to any gene: 1. The V gene's germline CDR1 is MNHEY and CDR2 SMNVEV (reference sequence). There are 13 residues in the CDR3. Here the CDR3 DNA reads TGTGCCAGCAGTTTAGCGGGGGGTTACGAGCAGTACTTC. Translating gives CASSLAGGYEQYF.

The CDR3 DNA follows: TGTGCCTGGAACTTACAGGGTTATGAAAAACTGTTTTTT. Its protein is CAWNLQGYEKLFF. The V gene is TRBV30, the J gene TRBJ1-4, with D perhaps matching TRBD1 (6 bases). V lost 4 bases and J lost 6, with 12 bases in between. The CDR3 runs to 13 residues. Germline CDR1 GTSNPN, CDR2 SVGIG (reference sequence).

The J gene is TRBJ2-5, the V gene TRBV27; tentatively, D is TRBD2 (6 bases). CDR1 and CDR2 from the germline V gene are MNHEY and SMNVEV (reference sequence). This CDR3 has 13 amino acids. The ends were cut back, 8 bases at V and 3 bases at J, with 13 bases in the middle. The CDR3 region is CASRFSGEETQYF. The CDR3 bases are TGTGCCAGCCGCTTTAGCGGAGAAGAGACCCAGTACTTC.

CDR3 amino acids: CASSGRDRSRTNYGYTF. The CDR3 DNA reads as TGTGCCAGCAGCGGCCGGGACAGGTCGCGGACTAACTATGGCTACACCTTC. The chain couples TRBV5-4 to TRBJ1-2; TRBD1 matches at 8 bases. CDR1 is SGHNT, CDR2 YYREEE, per germline (reference sequence). V shed 4 bases and J 0 bases; nucleotides not matched to a gene: 11. This CDR3 is built from 17 residues.

This chain connects TRBV5-1 to TRBJ2-5; 9 positions agree with TRBD1. CDR3 length equals 14 residues. Trimming cost V 4 bases and J 8 bases; bases outside gene matches: 9. Germline loops: CDR1 SGHRS, CDR2 YFSETQ. The CDR3 loop reads CASSLGQGVFTQYF. Written as DNA, the CDR3 is TGCGCCAGCAGCCTGGGACAGGGTGTGTTTACCCAGTACTTC. Together with reference TRBV5-1 and TRBJ2-5, the CDR3 gives the full variable domain: KAGVTQTPRYLIKTRGQQVTLSCSPISGHRSVSWYQQTPGQGLQFLFEYFSETQRNKGNFPGRFSGRQFSNSRSEMNVSTLELGDSALYLCASSLGQGVFTQYFGPGTRLLVL.

This sequence joins TRBV5-1 and TRBJ2-5; 10 bases align to TRBD2. The V gene's germline CDR1 is SGHRS and CDR2 YFSETQ. V lost 8 bases and J lost 4; bases outside the gene matches: 11. This CDR3 contains 15 residues. The CDR3 DNA sequence: TGCGCCAGTAACATCGGCAGCGGGGGGGGAGAGACCCAGTACTTC. This codes for CASNIGSGGGETQYF.

The V gene is TRBV4-1, the J gene TRBJ2-5, with 9 bases lining up with TRBD1. Matching the DNA end better, TRBJ2-7 makes the J call doubtful. The CDR3 loop spans 16 amino acids. Per the germline V gene, CDR1 is MGHRA and CDR2 is YSYEKL. The CDR3 DNA reads TGCGCCAGCAGCCAGGGGGTGGGACAGGGAAAGGGCGAGCAGTACTTC. Residues: CASSQGVGQGKGEQYF.

J is TRBJ1-1 and V is TRBV19; 8 bases align to TRBD1. The J segment lost 1 base and the V segment lost 1 base, leaving 2 bases of the junction unmatched. The CDR3 length is 15 residues. Germline CDR1 reads LNHDA; CDR2 reads SQIVND (reference sequence). The CDR3 region is CASSIVGTGNTEAFF. The CDR3 region has the DNA TGTGCCAGTAGTATAGTTGGGACAGGGAACACTGAAGCTTTCTTT.

This rearrangement joins TRBV9 to TRBJ1-6, with 9 bases identical to TRBD1. The V gene end was trimmed by 4 bases and the J gene end by 5 bases; junction bases not matched to a gene: 4. The CDR3 extends over 15 amino acids. The germline V gene has CDR1 SGDLS and CDR2 YYNGEE. The CDR3 sequence: CASSSRTGDNSPLHF. The DNA for the CDR3 is TGTGCCAGCAGCTCCAGGACAGGGGATAATTCACCCCTCCACTTT. The full variable domain, in which reference TRBV9 and TRBJ1-6 provide the parts outside the CDR3, is DSGVTQTPKHLITATGQRVTLRCSPRSGDLSVYWYQQSLDQGLQFLIQYYNGEERAKGNILERFSAQQFPDLHSELNLSSLELGDSALYFCASSSRTGDNSPLHFGNGTRLTVT.

This chain links TRBV19 with TRBJ2-1, with 13 bases fitting TRBD2. Germline CDR1 and CDR2: LNHDA and SQIVND (reference sequence). This CDR3 contains 14 residues. V was clipped by 9 bases and J by 7 bases; unmatched bases: 6. The chain's CDR3 is CASRTSGGRNEQFF. DNA of the CDR3: TGTGCCAGCCGGACTAGCGGGGGCCGAAATGAGCAGTTCTTC.

The chain carries TRBV15 and TRBJ1-6, with D possibly being TRBD1 (6 bases). The V gene lost 0 bases and the J gene lost 8 bases, with 17 bases spanning the gap. In germline, CDR1 is LNHNV, CDR2 YYDKDF (reference sequence). The CDR3 has 17 residues. The CDR3 loop reads CATSRDLPGALDSPLHF. DNA for the CDR3: TGTGCCACCAGCAGAGATCTTCCAGGGGCCCTGGATTCACCCCTCCACTTT.

V and J are TRBV19 and TRBJ2-7, with 7 bases that match TRBD1. The ends lost 5 bases at V and 6 bases at J; junction bases unmatched: 13. Germline assignment: CDR1 LNHDA and CDR2 SQIVND (reference sequence). This CDR3 has 15 residues. The CDR3 here is CASSVWDSPRSEQYF. Here the CDR3 DNA reads TGTGCCAGTAGTGTATGGGACAGCCCGAGGAGCGAGCAGTACTTC. Combining the CDR3 with reference TRBV19 and TRBJ2-7 gives the whole variable domain DGGITQSPKYLFRKEGQNVTLSCEQNLNHDAMYWYRQDPGQGLRLIYYSQIVNDFQKGDIAEGYSVSREKKESFPLTVTSAQKNPTAFYLCASSVWDSPRSEQYFGPGTRLTVT.

This sequence joins TRBV5-5 and TRBJ1-2; D is unresolved. Trimming shortened V by 2 bases and J by 4 bases, and 6 bases separated the two germline ends. The CDR3 has 12 residues. CDR1 is SGHKS, CDR2 YYEKEE, per germline (reference sequence). The CDR3 DNA reads as TGTGCCAGCAGCTTAGGGAGCTATGGCTACACCTTC. It encodes CASSLGSYGYTF.